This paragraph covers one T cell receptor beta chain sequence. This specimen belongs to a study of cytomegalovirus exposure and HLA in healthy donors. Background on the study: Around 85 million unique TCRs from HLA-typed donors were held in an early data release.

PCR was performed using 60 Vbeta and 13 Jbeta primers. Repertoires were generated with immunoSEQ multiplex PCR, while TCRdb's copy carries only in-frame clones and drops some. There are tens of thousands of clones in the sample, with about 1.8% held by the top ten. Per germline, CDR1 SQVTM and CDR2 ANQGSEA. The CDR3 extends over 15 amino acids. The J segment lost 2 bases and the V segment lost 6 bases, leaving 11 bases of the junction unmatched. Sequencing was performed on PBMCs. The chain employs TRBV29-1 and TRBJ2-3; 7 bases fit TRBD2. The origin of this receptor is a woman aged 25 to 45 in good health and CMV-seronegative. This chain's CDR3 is CSVLRGTSFTDTQYF. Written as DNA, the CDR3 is TGCAGCGTCCTGCGGGGGACCTCTTTCACAGATACGCAGTATTTT.